This T cell receptor (beta chain) was captured in a study of blood T cell repertoires in COVID-19. In the study overall: Material from acute and convalescent COVID-19 was sourced from the United States, Italy and Spain. T cells, B-cell-depleted T cells, or PBMCs supplied cDNA or gDNA.

The ends were cut back, 6 bases at V and 2 bases at J, with 8 bases in the middle. This CDR3 contains 13 residues. CDR1 MNHEY and CDR2 SVGEGT come from the germline V gene. Source study methods: Reference gene primer amplification gave nucleated cell count estimates. Only in-frame clones appear in the TCRdb table, and some are missing; sequencing was by immunoSEQ multiplex PCR. For V, J and clone size, that table is used; D and trimming come from the DNA. The table has fewer than 350,000 clones, approximately 86% seen once. The chain links TRBV6-2 or TRBV6-3 to TRBJ1-5; no reliable D call. This TCR was recovered from a woman aged 30 to 39 who had recovered from COVID-19. The sample was peripheral blood. DNA of the CDR3: TGTGCCAGCAGCCAGCGGGGCAATCAGCCCCAGCATTTT. Amino acid sequence: CASSQRGNQPQHF.